This is a list of T cell receptor beta chains from one sample in a study of shared clonotypes between healthy human individuals. The table came from immunoSEQ multiplex PCR; TCRdb's copy has only in-frame clones and leaves some out. The sample holds more than 2,000,000 clones, around nine tenths seen once. The sample comprised naive CD4+ T cells sorted from blood. The origin of the receptors is a man aged 18 to 29 in good health. Each CDR3 is given with its conserved first and last residue. A D gene is named only where the DNA matches it firmly. Clone size, where shown, is once, few, many, or a class for clones that have expanded.

length,D,V,size,J,CDR3,DNA
15,.,TRBV28,.,TRBJ1-6,CASSPSPGVYSPLHF,TGTGCCAGCAGTCCGTCCCCGGGGGTTTATTCACCCCTCCACTTT
16,TRBD2,TRBV7-6,.,TRBJ2-5,CASSLSILAGGETQYF,TGTGCCAGCAGCTTATCAATTCTAGCGGGGGGCGAGACCCAGTACTTC
15,.,TRBV30,.,TRBJ1-1,CAWSVRGRMNTEAFF,TGTGCCTGGAGTGTACGGGGTCGTATGAACACTGAAGCTTTCTTT
16,TRBD1,TRBV5-6,.,TRBJ1-1,CASSFYRGKADTEAFF,TGTGCCAGCAGCTTTTACAGGGGGAAGGCGGACACTGAAGCTTTCTTT
12,TRBD1,TRBV5-4,.,TRBJ2-7,CASSKGQGEQYF,TGTGCCAGCAGCAAGGGACAGGGCGAGCAGTACTTC
14,TRBD1,TRBV2,.,TRBJ1-5,CASRGTEGVQPQHF,TGTGCCAGCAGGGGGACAGAGGGTGTTCAGCCCCAGCATTTT
14,.,TRBV2,.,TRBJ2-1,CASSVGTPPFEQFF,TGTGCCAGCAGCGTAGGGACTCCACCGTTTGAGCAGTTCTTC
14,TRBD2,TRBV19,.,TRBJ2-7,CASSGLAGSYEQYF,TGTGCCAGTAGTGGTCTAGCGGGGTCCTACGAGCAGTACTTC
16,TRBD2,TRBV5-4,.,TRBJ2-3,CASSSGLAGAGDTQYF,TGTGCCAGCAGCTCGGGACTAGCGGGGGCGGGAGATACGCAGTATTTT
15,.,TRBV7-3,.,TRBJ2-3,CASSLDGLGTDTQYF,TGTGCCAGCAGCTTAGACGGGCTAGGCACAGATACGCAGTATTTT
15,.,TRBV19,once,TRBJ1-5,CASSPMTISGQPQHF,TGTGCCAGTAGTCCTATGACCATATCGGGTCAGCCCCAGCATTTT